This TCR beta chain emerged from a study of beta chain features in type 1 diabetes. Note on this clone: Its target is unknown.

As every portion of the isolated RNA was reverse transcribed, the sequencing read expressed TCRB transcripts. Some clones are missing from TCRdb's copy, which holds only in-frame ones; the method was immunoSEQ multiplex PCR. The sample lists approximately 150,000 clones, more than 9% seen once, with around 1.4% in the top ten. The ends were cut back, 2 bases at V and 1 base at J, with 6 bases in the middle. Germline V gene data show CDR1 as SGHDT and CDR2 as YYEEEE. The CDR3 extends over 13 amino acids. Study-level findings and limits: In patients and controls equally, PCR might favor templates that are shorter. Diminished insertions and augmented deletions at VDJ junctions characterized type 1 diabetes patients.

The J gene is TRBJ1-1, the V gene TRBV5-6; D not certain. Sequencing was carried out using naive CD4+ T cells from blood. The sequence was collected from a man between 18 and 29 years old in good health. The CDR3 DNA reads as TGTGCCAGCAGCTTTGCGGAGAACACTGAAGCTTTCTTT. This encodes CASSFAENTEAFF.